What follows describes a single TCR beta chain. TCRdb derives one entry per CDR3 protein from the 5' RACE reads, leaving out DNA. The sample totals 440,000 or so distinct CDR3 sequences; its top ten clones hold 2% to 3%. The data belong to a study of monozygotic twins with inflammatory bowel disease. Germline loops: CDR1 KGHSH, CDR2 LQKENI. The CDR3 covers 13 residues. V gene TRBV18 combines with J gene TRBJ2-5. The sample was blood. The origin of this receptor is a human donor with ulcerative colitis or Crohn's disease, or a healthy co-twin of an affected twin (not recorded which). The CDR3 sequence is CASSPRDQETQYF.